This paragraph reports one T cell receptor beta chain. Its target is unknown. This specimen belongs to a study of vaccination effects on CD4 cells after COVID-19. Whole-study findings and limits: Clones from infection and from vaccination both contracted markedly late after vaccination. Of the vaccine-induced clones from healthy vaccinees, merely 1 of 255 recognized common cold coronaviruses as well.

The junction had 4 bases not matched to a gene; V was cut back by 4 bases and J by 0 bases. Per germline, CDR1 SGHNT and CDR2 YYREEE (reference sequence). CDR3 length: 15 residues. Sequencing was performed with immunoSEQ multiplex PCR; in TCRdb, only in-frame clones are kept and a portion is missing. This table has some 30,000 clones, 75% to 90% appearing once. Prior to sequencing, the ViraFEST assay stimulated PBMC with viral peptide pools, which expanded the antigen-specific CD4+ T cells. At the end of about 9 days of culture, CD4+ T cells were isolated. As their vaccination, participants received two doses of either BNT162b2 or mRNA-1273. Nucleocapsid antibodies were negative in the vaccine recipients, who had never had SARS-CoV-2 infection.

The sequence came from a human donor who received a COVID-19 vaccine. Some clones in this sample may be carry-over from other donors' samples. The chain carries TRBV5-4 and TRBJ2-3; TRBD2 aligns across 8 bases. Sequencing was performed on CD4+ T cells from PBMCs cultured with SARS-CoV-2 spike peptides, taken after COVID-19 vaccination. This CDR3 reads CASSRGGTSTDTQYF. DNA of the CDR3: TGTGCCAGCAGCCGGGGGGGAACTAGCACAGATACGCAGTATTTT.